The 20 T cell receptor beta chains listed next were all sequenced from one sample in a study of vaccination effects on CD4 cells after COVID-19 (dated by TCRdb to 2022 to 2024). In the ViraFEST assay, PBMC were stimulated with viral peptide pools, and antigen-specific CD4+ T cell clonotypes were then identified by expansion using TCR sequencing. After more than 9 days of culture, CD4+ T cells were isolated with the EasySep CD4+ T cell isolation kit. Participants received two doses of either the BNT162b2 or the mRNA-1273 mRNA SARS-CoV-2 vaccine. Their specific antigens are unknown. The library was made by the immunoSEQ multiplex PCR assay. TCRdb limited this immuneACCESS table to in-frame rearrangements with V and J called. A share of clones is missing; checked studies link under half to unresolved V genes, and the rest is unexplained. The sample records about 24,000 clones, more than 60% of which are singletons. The ten largest account for 23% of the sample.

This specimen was CD4+ T cells from PBMCs cultured with HCoV-NL63 spike peptides, taken after COVID-19 vaccination. The cell subset or site tag for this specimen amounts to: HCoV-NL63 spike overlapping peptide pool stimulation. These TCRs come from a human donor who received a COVID-19 vaccine.

The rearrangement uses TRBV19 and TRBJ2-3, with 8 bases that match TRBD2. CDR3 length: 18 residues. The germline V gene has CDR1 LNHDA and CDR2 SQIVND (reference sequence). J was trimmed by 0 bases and V by 4 bases; bases with no gene match: 12. The CDR3 loop reads CASSKWPGGTISTDTQYF. The CDR3 bases are TGTGCCAGTAGTAAGTGGCCGGGAGGGACGATAAGCACAGATACGCAGTATTTT. The full variable domain, its missing parts supplied by reference TRBV19 and TRBJ2-3, is DGGITQSPKYLFRKEGQNVTLSCEQNLNHDAMYWYRQDPGQGLRLIYYSQIVNDFQKGDIAEGYSVSREKKESFPLTVTSAQKNPTAFYLCASSKWPGGTISTDTQYFGPGTRLTVL.

This clone has only one observation. CDR3 DNA: TGTGCCTGGAGGGCCTCTTATTCACCCCTCCACTTT. The encoded protein is CAWRASYSPLHF. V is TRBV30 and J is TRBJ1-6; D is undetermined. Looked up from germline, CDR1 is GTSNPN and CDR2 is SVGIG (reference sequence). The V end was cut by 3 bases, the J end by 8 bases, with 8 bases between. The CDR3 contains 12 residues.

The table lists this clone with a count of one. The chain uses TRBV5-4 and TRBJ1-3; 9 bases are shared with TRBD1. CDR3 length: 16 residues. Germline trimming cut 4 bases from V and 8 bases from J; bases unmatched to any gene: 13. Germline CDR1 is SGHNT and CDR2 is YYREEE (reference sequence). Written as DNA, the CDR3 is TGTGCCAGCAGCCCGGAGTTGGACAGGGGTTGGGACACCATATATTTT. Translated, it gives CASSPELDRGWDTIYF.

The rearrangement links TRBV30 to TRBJ2-3, with 8 bases that match TRBD2. CDR3 length: 14 amino acids. With 4 bases clipped from V and 2 bases from J, the junction kept 5 bases outside the gene matches. Germline V gene lookup returns CDR1 GTSNPN and CDR2 SVGIG (reference sequence). This CDR3 is CAWKRGPFTDTQYF. The CDR3 nucleotides read TGTGCCTGGAAGCGGGGGCCTTTCACAGATACGCAGTATTTT.

The chain has TRBV2 and TRBJ2-1, with D possibly matching TRBD1 (6 bases). In germline, CDR1 is SNHLY, CDR2 FYNNEI. The CDR3 has 16 amino acids. Trimming stripped 5 bases from V and 3 bases from J, with 17 bases between. The CDR3, as DNA: TGTGCCAGCAGTCTCGATGCGGACAGTTTCTACAATGAGCAGTTCTTC. It codes for CASSLDADSFYNEQFF.

The table lists this clone with a few counts. The chain couples TRBV5-1 to TRBJ2-5; a weak D match, TRBD2 (6 bases). Germline-derived CDR1 and CDR2 are SGHRS and YFSETQ. The ends were cut back, 3 bases at V and 1 base at J, with 13 bases in the middle. The CDR3 contains 15 residues. CDR3 amino acids: CASSSGAGTQETQYF. CDR3 nucleotides: TGCGCCAGCAGCTCCGGGGCGGGGACCCAAGAGACCCAGTACTTC.

Comment on this clone: Mismatch with germline at one junction end may stem from a read error. The gene calls are TRBV6-5 and TRBJ2-7; D is undetermined. This CDR3 has 12 residues. The germline V gene has CDR1 MNHEY and CDR2 SVGAGI. This CDR3 is CASSDSIGEQYF. CDR3 DNA sequence: TGTGCCAGCAGTGACTCCATAGGCGAGCAGTACTTC.

The rearrangement uses TRBV5-8 and TRBJ1-2, with D unclear. Germline V gene lookup returns CDR1 SGHTS and CDR2 YDEGEE. CDR3 length: 16 residues. Trimming removed 1 base from V and 4 bases from J, with 17 bases in between. Here the CDR3 DNA reads TGTGCCAGCAGCTTGTTTGGGCGGCAGACTACCTATGGCTACACCTTC. Translating gives CASSLFGRQTTYGYTF.

The chain links TRBV3-1 (or the pseudogene TRBV3-2) to TRBJ1-4; weak D call: TRBD1 (6 bases). V gave up 4 bases and J gave up 7 bases, with 13 bases separating them. The CDR3 length is 14 residues. CDR1 LGHDT and CDR2 YNNKEL come from the germline V gene (reference sequence). The CDR3 region is CASSLQGGVEKLFF. CDR3 bases: TGTGCCAGCAGCCTACAGGGTGGTGTTGAAAAACTGTTTTTT.

The V gene is TRBV9, the J gene TRBJ1-6; 7 nucleotides match TRBD1. The CDR3 is 16 residues long. Trimming took 2 bases from V and 6 from J; bases not matched to a gene: 8. Germline assignment: CDR1 SGDLS and CDR2 YYNGEE. The CDR3 nucleotides read TGTGCCAGCAGCGTCTACCGGGACAGCGCTAATTCACCCCTCCACTTT. Its translation: CASSVYRDSANSPLHF.

This CDR3 is CASSQAVLEVPNFSTDTQYF. The DNA of the CDR3 is TGTGCCAGCAGCCAAGCTGTCCTGGAGGTACCCAACTTTAGCACAGATACGCAGTATTTT. This chain connects TRBV3-1 (or the pseudogene TRBV3-2) to TRBJ2-3; a weak D match, TRBD2 (5 bases). The length of the CDR3 is 20 residues. The germline V gene has CDR1 LGHDT and CDR2 YNNKEL (reference sequence). V was trimmed by 1 base and J by 0 bases, leaving 23 bases between them.

This sequence joins TRBV18 and TRBJ2-2; D unclear. Germline CDR1 reads KGHSH; CDR2 reads LQKENI. The CDR3 consists of 14 residues. The ends were cut back, 3 bases at V and 7 bases at J, with 12 bases in the middle. CDR3 nucleotides: TGTGCCAGCTCACCCAGAGACTCGAACGGGGAGCTGTTTTTT. It translates to CASSPRDSNGELFF.

The chain is built from TRBV11-2 and TRBJ2-1; the match to TRBD2 covers 10 bases. CDR3 length: 16 residues. CDR1 and CDR2 (germline): SGHAT, FQNNGV. The V gene end was trimmed by 5 bases and the J gene end by 5 bases; junction bases not matched to a gene: 9. The CDR3 here is CASSPATSGLHNEQFF. The CDR3 bases are TGTGCCAGCAGCCCGGCGACTAGCGGGCTACACAATGAGCAGTTCTTC.

The CDR3 region has the DNA TGCGCCAGCAGCCTCCGACAGGGGAGCACTGAAGCTTTCTTT. It codes for CASSLRQGSTEAFF. V is TRBV5-1 and J is TRBJ1-1; TRBD1 matches at 8 bases. J lost 4 bases, V lost 4 bases, and 6 bases had no gene match. Germline-derived CDR1 and CDR2 are SGHRS and YFSETQ. This CDR3 comprises 14 residues.

The sample holds a few counts of this clone. The chain combines TRBV5-1 with TRBJ2-2; 7 positions agree with TRBD2. CDR1 is SGHRS and CDR2 is YFSETQ in the germline V gene. The CDR3 loop spans 15 amino acids. Trimming cost V 5 bases and J 4 bases; bases outside gene matches: 8. CDR3 protein: CASSRVTSSTGELFF. CDR3 nucleotide sequence: TGCGCCAGCAGTAGGGTGACTAGCAGCACCGGGGAGCTGTTTTTT.

The sample holds one count of this clone. This chain connects TRBV12-3 or TRBV12-4 to TRBJ1-2, with D unresolved. This CDR3 is built from 12 residues. Trimming removed 4 bases at V and 2 bases at J, with 5 bases between. The CDR3: CASSSSNYGYTF. CDR3 bases: TGTGCCAGCAGTTCCTCCAACTATGGCTACACCTTC.

The V and J genes are TRBV7-9 and TRBJ1-2; possible D gene TRBD1, 5 bases. Germline-derived CDR1 and CDR2 are SEHNR and FQNEAQ (reference sequence). The CDR3 has 17 residues. V shed 5 bases and J shed 4 bases, with 23 bases lying between them. Here the CDR3 DNA reads TGTGCCAGCAGCGTATTGGATGGGGACCGGGAGAGCTATGGCTACACCTTC. It is translated as CASSVLDGDRESYGYTF.

The chain has TRBV29-1 and TRBJ1-4; possible D gene TRBD1, 6 bases. CDR1 is SQVTM, CDR2 ANQGSEA, per germline. The CDR3 runs 13 residues. V lost 7 bases to trimming and J lost 4 bases, with 13 bases between them. The CDR3 region is CSGRTDHNEKLFF. The CDR3 coding sequence is TGCAGCGGAAGGACAGACCATAATGAAAAACTGTTTTTT.

This chain links TRBV7-3 with TRBJ2-6; TRBD1 matches at 11 bases. J gave up 2 bases and V 4 bases, and 1 base lay outside the gene matches. The CDR3 covers 16 residues. Per the germline V gene, CDR1 is SGHTA and CDR2 is FQGTGA. The CDR3 DNA sequence: TGTGCCAGCAGCTGGACAGGGGGCGCTGGGGCCAACGTCCTGACTTTC. This translates into CASSWTGGAGANVLTF. The full variable domain, its missing parts supplied by reference TRBV7-3 and TRBJ2-6, is GAGVSQTPSNKVTEKGKYVELRCDPISGHTALYWYRQSLGQGPEFLIYFQGTGAADDSGLPNDRFFAVRPEGSVSTLKIQRTERGDSAVYLCASSWTGGAGANVLTFGAGSRLTVL.

J is TRBJ2-7 and V is TRBV5-1; D may be TRBD1 or TRBD2 (5 bases each). V lost 4 bases to trimming and J lost 2 bases, with 13 bases between them. This CDR3 has 14 amino acids. Germline V gives CDR1 SGHRS, CDR2 YFSETQ. CDR3 loop: CASSPGTDPYEQYF. The DNA of the CDR3 is TGCGCCAGCAGCCCCGGGACGGACCCCTACGAGCAGTACTTC. The variable domain in full, completed from reference TRBV5-1 and TRBJ2-7, reads KAGVTQTPRYLIKTRGQQVTLSCSPISGHRSVSWYQQTPGQGLQFLFEYFSETQRNKGNFPGRFSGRQFSNSRSEMNVSTLELGDSALYLCASSPGTDPYEQYFGPGTRLTVT.